The following is a TCR beta chain sequence with its context. Its antigen is not known. This specimen comes from a study of T cell responses to AZD1222 COVID-19 vaccine. Overall study results and limits: Receipt of two AZD1222 doses was followed by a rise in Spike-specific TCR breadth and depth. Nearly half of spike-specific TCRs reportedly go after variant regions that carry no mutations. Baseline serology detected seropositivity in only five or six AZD1222 recipients.

Germline loops: CDR1 SNHLY, CDR2 FYNNEI. The CDR3 is 12 amino acids. V lost 4 bases, J lost 7 bases, and 10 bases lay in between. The table came from immunoSEQ multiplex PCR; TCRdb's copy has only in-frame clones and leaves some out. The table records over 150,000 clones, 90% to 95% of them present only once. V and J are TRBV2 and TRBJ1-2; D unresolved. The sequencing here drew on peripheral blood, taken 28 days after the second dose of the MenACWY control vaccine. The receptor was isolated from an adult who received the MenACWY meningococcal vaccine as a control. CDR3 DNA: TGTGCCAGCAGTGCCAATCGGTCTGGCTACACCTTC. This sequence encodes CASSANRSGYTF.